These 2 T cell receptor beta chains share one sample of origin, sequenced in a study of cytomegalovirus exposure and HLA in healthy donors. PCR involved 60 Vbeta and 13 Jbeta primers. The method was immunoSEQ multiplex PCR; TCRdb's version includes in-frame clones alone and lacks a portion of them. The sample includes 150,000 to 200,000 clones, less than 75% of them seen just once. Specimen: PBMCs. The receptors here all came from a girl under 18 in good health and CMV-seronegative.

J is TRBJ2-1 and V is TRBV11-2, with 10 bases lining up with TRBD2. Germline trimming cut 2 bases from V and 8 bases from J; bases unmatched to any gene: 12. Germline values: CDR1 SGHAT, CDR2 FQNNGV. The CDR3 contains 17 residues. CDR3 sequence (DNA): TGTGCCAGCAGCTTACGGGTAGCGGGGGGTGGTGGAGATGAGCAGTTCTTC. It translates to CASSLRVAGGGGDEQFF.

V gene TRBV7-3 combines with J gene TRBJ2-1, with 10 bases lining up with TRBD2. Germline V gives CDR1 SGHTA, CDR2 FQGTGA. The junction had 10 bases not matched to a gene; V was cut back by 1 base and J by 7 bases. This CDR3 spans 17 amino acids. The CDR3 nucleotides read TGTGCCAGCAGCTTAAGTGTTGGAGCGGGGGGGCAAAATGAGCAGTTCTTC. It is translated as CASSLSVGAGGQNEQFF. Complete variable domain (other parts from reference TRBV7-3 and TRBJ2-1): GAGVSQTPSNKVTEKGKYVELRCDPISGHTALYWYRQSLGQGPEFLIYFQGTGAADDSGLPNDRFFAVRPEGSVSTLKIQRTERGDSAVYLCASSLSVGAGGQNEQFFGPGTRLTVL.